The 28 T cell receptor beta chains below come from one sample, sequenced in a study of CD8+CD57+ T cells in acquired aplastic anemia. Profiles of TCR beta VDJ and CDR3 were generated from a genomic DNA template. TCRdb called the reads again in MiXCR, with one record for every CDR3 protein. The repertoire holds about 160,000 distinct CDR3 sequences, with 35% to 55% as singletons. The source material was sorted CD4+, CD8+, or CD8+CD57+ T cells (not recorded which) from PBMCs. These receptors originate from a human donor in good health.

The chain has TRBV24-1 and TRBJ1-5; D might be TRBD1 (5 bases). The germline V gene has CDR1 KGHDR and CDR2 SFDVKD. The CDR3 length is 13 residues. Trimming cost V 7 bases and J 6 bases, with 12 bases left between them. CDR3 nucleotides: TGTGCCACCAGGGGGGGGTCGAGTCAGCCCCAGCATTTT. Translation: CATRGGSSQPQHF.

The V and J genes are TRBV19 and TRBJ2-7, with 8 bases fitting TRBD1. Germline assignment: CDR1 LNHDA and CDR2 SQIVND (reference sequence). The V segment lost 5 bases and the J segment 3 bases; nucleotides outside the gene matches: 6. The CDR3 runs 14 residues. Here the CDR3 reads CASSAGQGRYEQYF. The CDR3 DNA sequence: TGTGCCAGTAGTGCCGGACAGGGCCGCTACGAGCAGTACTTC.

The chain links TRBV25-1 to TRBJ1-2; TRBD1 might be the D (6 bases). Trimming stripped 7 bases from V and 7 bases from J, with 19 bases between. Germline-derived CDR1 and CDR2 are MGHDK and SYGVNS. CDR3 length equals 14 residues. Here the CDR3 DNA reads TGTGCCAGCAAGGGGGGAGTGTCTATGGGTGGCTACACCTTC. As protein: CASKGGVSMGGYTF.

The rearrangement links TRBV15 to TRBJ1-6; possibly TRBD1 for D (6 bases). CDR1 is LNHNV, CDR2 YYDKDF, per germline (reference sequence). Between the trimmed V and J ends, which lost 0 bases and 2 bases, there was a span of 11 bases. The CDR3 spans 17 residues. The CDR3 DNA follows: TGTGCCACCAGCAGAGATCAGGGGAGCGCCTATAATTCACCCCTCCACTTT. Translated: CATSRDQGSAYNSPLHF.

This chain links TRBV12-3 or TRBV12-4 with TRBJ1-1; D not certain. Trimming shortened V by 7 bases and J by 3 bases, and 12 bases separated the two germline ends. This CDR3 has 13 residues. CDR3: CASNSYQYTEAFF. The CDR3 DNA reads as TGTGCCAGCAACTCTTATCAGTACACTGAAGCTTTCTTT.

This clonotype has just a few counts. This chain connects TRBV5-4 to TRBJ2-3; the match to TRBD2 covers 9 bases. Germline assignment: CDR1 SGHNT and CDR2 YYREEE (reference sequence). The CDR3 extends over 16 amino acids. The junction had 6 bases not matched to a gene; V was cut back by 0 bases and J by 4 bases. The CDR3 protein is CASSLGGTSRADTQYF. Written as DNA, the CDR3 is TGTGCCAGCAGCTTGGGAGGGACTAGCCGGGCAGATACGCAGTATTTT.

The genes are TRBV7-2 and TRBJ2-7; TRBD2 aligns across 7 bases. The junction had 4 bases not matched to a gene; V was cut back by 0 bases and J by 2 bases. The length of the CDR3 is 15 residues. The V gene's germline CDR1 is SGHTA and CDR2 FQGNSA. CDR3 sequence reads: CASSLAASGAYEQYF. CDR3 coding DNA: TGTGCCAGCAGCTTAGCCGCTAGCGGAGCCTACGAGCAGTACTTC.

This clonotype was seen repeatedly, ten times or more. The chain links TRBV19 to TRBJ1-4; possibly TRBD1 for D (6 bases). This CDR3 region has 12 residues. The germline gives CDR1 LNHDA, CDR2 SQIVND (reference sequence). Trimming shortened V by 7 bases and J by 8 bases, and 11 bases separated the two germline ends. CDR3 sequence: CASNREGEKLFF. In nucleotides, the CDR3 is TGTGCCAGTAACAGGGAAGGAGAAAAACTGTTTTTT.

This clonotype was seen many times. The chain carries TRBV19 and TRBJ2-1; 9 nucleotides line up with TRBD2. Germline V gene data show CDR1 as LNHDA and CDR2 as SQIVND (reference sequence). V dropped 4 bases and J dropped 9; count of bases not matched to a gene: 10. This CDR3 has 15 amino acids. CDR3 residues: CASSTTPAGGVEQFF. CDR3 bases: TGTGCCAGTAGTACGACCCCCGCGGGAGGGGTTGAGCAGTTCTTC.

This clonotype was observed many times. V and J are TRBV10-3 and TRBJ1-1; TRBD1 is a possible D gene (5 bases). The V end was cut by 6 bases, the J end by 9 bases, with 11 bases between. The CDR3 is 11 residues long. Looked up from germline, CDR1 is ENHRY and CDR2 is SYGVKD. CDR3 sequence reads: CAIREEGKAFF. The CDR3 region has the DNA TGTGCCATCAGAGAAGAGGGGAAAGCTTTCTTT.

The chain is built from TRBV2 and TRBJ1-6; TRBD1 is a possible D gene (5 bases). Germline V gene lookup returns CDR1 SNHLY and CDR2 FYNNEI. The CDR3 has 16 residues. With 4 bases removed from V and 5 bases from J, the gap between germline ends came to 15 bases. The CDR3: CASSGGAGTNNSPLHF. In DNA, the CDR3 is TGTGCCAGCAGTGGTGGAGCAGGGACTAATAATTCACCCCTCCACTTT.

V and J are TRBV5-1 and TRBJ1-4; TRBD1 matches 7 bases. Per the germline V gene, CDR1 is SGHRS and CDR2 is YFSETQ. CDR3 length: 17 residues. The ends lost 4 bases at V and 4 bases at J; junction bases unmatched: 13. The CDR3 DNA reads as TGCGCCAGCAGCCTATGGGGGGGGACAGTCTATAATGAAAAACTGTTTTTT. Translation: CASSLWGGTVYNEKLFF.

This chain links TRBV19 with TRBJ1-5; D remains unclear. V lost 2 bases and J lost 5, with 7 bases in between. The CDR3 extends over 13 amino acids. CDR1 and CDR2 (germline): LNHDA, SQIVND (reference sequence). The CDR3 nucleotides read TGTGCCAGTAGTATAAGGGTGCATCAGCCCCAGCATTTT. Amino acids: CASSIRVHQPQHF. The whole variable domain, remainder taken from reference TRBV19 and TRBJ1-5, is DGGITQSPKYLFRKEGQNVTLSCEQNLNHDAMYWYRQDPGQGLRLIYYSQIVNDFQKGDIAEGYSVSREKKESFPLTVTSAQKNPTAFYLCASSIRVHQPQHFGDGTRLSIL.

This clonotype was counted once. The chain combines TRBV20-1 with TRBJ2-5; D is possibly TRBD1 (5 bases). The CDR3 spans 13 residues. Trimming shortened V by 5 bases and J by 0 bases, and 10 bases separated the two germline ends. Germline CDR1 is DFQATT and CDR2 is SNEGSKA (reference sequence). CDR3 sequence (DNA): TGCAGTGCTCAGGACATTTACCAAGAGACCCAGTACTTC. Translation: CSAQDIYQETQYF.

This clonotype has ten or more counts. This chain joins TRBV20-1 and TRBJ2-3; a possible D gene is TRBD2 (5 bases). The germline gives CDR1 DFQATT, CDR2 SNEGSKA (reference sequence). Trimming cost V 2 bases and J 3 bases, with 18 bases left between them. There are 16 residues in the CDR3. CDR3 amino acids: CSARISAGAGTDTQYF. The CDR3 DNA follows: TGCAGTGCTAGAATCTCGGCGGGCGCCGGGACAGATACGCAGTATTTT.

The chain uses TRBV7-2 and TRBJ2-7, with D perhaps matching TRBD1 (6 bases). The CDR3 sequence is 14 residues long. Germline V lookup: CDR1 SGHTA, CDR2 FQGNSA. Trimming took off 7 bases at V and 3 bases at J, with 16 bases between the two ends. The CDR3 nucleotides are TGTGCCAGCAACCAGGGGTGGCTTGACTACGAGCAGTACTTC. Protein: CASNQGWLDYEQYF.

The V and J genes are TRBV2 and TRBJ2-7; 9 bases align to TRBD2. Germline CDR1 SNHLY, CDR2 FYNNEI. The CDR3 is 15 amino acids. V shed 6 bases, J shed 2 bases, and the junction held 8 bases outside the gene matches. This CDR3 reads CASSAGLARTYEQYF. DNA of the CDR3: TGTGCCAGCAGCGCCGGACTAGCGAGGACCTACGAGCAGTACTTC.

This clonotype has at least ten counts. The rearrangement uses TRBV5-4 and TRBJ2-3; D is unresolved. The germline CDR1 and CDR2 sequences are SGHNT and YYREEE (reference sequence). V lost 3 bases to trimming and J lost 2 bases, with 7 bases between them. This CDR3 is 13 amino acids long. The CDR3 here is CASSSGPTDTQYF. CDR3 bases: TGTGCCAGCAGCTCCGGTCCCACAGATACGCAGTATTTT.

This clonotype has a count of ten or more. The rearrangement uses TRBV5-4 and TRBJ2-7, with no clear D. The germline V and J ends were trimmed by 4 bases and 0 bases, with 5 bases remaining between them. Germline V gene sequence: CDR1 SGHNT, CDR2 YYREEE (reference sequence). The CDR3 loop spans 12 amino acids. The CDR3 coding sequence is TGTGCCAGCAGCCCAGACTCCTACGAGCAGTACTTC. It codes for CASSPDSYEQYF.

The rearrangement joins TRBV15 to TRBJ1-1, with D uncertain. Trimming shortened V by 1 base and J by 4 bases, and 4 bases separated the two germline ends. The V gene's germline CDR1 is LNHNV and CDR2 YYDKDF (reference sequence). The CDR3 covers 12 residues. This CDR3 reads CATSRAGTEAFF. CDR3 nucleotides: TGTGCCACCAGCAGAGCAGGCACTGAAGCTTTCTTT. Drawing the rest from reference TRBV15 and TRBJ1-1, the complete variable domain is DAMVIQNPRYQVTQFGKPVTLSCSQTLNHNVMYWYQQKSSQAPKLLFHYYDKDFNNEADTPDNFQSRRPNTSFCFLDIRSPGLGDTAMYLCATSRAGTEAFFGQGTRLTVV.

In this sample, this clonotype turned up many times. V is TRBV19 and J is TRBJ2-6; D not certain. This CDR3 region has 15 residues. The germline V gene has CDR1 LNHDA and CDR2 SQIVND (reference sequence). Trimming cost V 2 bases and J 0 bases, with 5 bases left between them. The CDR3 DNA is TGTGCCAGTAGTATACCCCTCTCTGGGGCCAACGTCCTGACTTTC. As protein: CASSIPLSGANVLTF. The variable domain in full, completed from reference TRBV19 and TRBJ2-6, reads DGGITQSPKYLFRKEGQNVTLSCEQNLNHDAMYWYRQDPGQGLRLIYYSQIVNDFQKGDIAEGYSVSREKKESFPLTVTSAQKNPTAFYLCASSIPLSGANVLTFGAGSRLTVL.

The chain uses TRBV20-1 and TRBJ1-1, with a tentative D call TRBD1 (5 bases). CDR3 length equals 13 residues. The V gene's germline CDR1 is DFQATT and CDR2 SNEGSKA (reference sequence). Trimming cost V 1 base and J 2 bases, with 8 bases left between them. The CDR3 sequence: CSARGGDNTEAFF. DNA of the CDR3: TGCAGTGCTAGAGGGGGGGACAACACTGAAGCTTTCTTT.

For the CDR3, the DNA is TGTGCCAGTAGTTTGGGACAGAACACCGGGGAGCTGTTTTTT. Translated: CASSLGQNTGELFF. This chain joins TRBV19 and TRBJ2-2; D is perhaps TRBD1 (6 bases). The germline gives CDR1 LNHDA, CDR2 SQIVND (reference sequence). The CDR3 sequence is 14 residues long. Trimming removed 5 bases at V and 1 base at J, with 8 bases between. The variable domain in full, completed from reference TRBV19 and TRBJ2-2, reads DGGITQSPKYLFRKEGQNVTLSCEQNLNHDAMYWYRQDPGQGLRLIYYSQIVNDFQKGDIAEGYSVSREKKESFPLTVTSAQKNPTAFYLCASSLGQNTGELFFGEGSRLTVL.

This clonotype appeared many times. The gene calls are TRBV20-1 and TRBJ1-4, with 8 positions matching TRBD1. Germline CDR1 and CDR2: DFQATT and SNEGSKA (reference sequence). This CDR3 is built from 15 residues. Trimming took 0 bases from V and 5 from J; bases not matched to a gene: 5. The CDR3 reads CSARETGGKNEKLFF. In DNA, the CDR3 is TGCAGTGCTAGAGAAACAGGGGGGAAAAATGAAAAACTGTTTTTT.

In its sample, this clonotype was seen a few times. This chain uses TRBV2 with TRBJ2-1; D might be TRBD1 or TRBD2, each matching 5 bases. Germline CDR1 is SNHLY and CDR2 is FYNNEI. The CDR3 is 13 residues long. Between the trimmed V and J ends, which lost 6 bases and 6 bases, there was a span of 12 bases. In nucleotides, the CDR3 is TGTGCCAGCAGCCGGGACGCGCCCAATGAGCAGTTCTTC. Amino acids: CASSRDAPNEQFF.

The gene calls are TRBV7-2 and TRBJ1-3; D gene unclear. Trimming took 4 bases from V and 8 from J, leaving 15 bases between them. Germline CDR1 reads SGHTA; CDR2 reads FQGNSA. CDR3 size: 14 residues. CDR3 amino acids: CASSSPGRWDTIYF. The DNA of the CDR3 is TGTGCCAGCAGCTCGCCCGGCAGGTGGGACACCATATATTTT.

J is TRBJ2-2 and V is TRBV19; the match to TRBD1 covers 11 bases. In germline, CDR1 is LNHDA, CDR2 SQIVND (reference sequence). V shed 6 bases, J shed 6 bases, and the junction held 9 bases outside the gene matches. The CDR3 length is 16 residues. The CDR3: CASRHLGQGDAGELFF. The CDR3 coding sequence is TGTGCCAGTAGGCACCTGGGACAGGGGGACGCCGGGGAGCTGTTTTTT.

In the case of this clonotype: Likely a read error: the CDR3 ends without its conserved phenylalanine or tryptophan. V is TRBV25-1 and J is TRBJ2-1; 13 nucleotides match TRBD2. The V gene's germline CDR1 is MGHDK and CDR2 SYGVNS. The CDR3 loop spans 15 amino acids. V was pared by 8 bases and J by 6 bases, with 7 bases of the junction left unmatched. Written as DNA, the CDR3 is TGTGCCAGCGGAGGGACTAGCGGGGCTGGCAATGAGCAGTTCTTA. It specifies CASGGTSGAGNEQFL.